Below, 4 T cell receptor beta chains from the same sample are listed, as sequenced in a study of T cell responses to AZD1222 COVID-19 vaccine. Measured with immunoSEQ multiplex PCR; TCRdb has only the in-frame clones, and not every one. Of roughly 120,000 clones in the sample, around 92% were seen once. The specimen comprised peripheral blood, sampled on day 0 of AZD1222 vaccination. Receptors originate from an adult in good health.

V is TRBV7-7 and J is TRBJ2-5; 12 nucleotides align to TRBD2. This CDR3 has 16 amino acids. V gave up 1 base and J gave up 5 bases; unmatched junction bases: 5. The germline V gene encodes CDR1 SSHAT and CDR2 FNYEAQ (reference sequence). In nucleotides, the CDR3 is TGTGCCAGCAGCTTAGGTCCTAGCGGGGGGGCGGAGACCCAGTACTTC. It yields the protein CASSLGPSGGAETQYF.

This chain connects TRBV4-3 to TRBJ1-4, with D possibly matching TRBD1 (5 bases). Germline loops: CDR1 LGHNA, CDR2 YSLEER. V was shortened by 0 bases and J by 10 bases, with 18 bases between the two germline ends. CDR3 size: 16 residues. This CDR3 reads CASSQDLEQSRGKLFF. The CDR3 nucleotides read TGCGCCAGCAGCCAAGATCTGGAGCAGTCGAGGGGAAAACTGTTTTTT.

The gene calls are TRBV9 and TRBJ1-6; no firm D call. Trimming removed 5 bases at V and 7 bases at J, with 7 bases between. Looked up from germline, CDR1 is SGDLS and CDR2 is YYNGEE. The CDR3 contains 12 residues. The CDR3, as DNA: TGTGCCAGCAGTGGTATCAATTCACCCCTCCACTTT. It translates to CASSGINSPLHF.

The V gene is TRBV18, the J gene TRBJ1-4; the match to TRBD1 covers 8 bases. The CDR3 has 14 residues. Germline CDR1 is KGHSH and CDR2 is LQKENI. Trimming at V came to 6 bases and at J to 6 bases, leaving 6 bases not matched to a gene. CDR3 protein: CASSLDRVDEKLFF. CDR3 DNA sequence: TGTGCCAGCTCTTTGGACAGGGTGGATGAAAAACTGTTTTTT.